The source of this TCR beta chain is a study of CD8 T cells in ankylosing spondylitis. Germline CDR1 ENHRY, CDR2 SYGVKD. With 6 bases removed from V and 5 bases from J, the gap between germline ends came to 13 bases. The CDR3 has 13 residues. This clonotype came up a few times. Its antigen is not identified. A much bigger clone sits one base away, suggesting this may be a read error. TCR beta libraries were made by quantitative 5'-RACE with molecular barcodes. MiXCR, run by TCRdb on the 5' RACE reads, gives a single entry per CDR3 protein. The table shows about 100,000 distinct CDR3 sequences, with over 6.5% occurring only once. Study-wide results and limits: Some motif variants had been reported before (in reactive arthritis synovial fluid and blood). Relatively scarce in peripheral blood, disease-linked clones were CD8+.

The chain couples TRBV10-3 to TRBJ2-5, with D possibly matching TRBD2 (5 bases). Material for sequencing was blood, either unsorted or a sorted T cell fraction (not recorded which). This TCR derives from a male donor with ankylosing spondylitis or in good health (not recorded which). The CDR3 DNA follows: TGTGCCATCAGCAGAGCTAGCTACGAGACCCAGTACTTC. This gives the protein CAISRASYETQYF.